This T cell receptor beta chain comes out of a study of technical replicates of blood from several donors. The CDR3 consists of 15 residues. Trimming removed 2 bases from V and 3 bases from J, with 14 bases in between. Germline CDR1 reads MNHNS; CDR2 reads SASEGT. Using immunoSEQ multiplex PCR, the repertoire was profiled, and TCRdb retains in-frame clones only, with some absent. This sample yields tens of thousands of clones, of which about 95% are seen a single time; 0.3% to 0.35% belongs to the top ten. This sequence joins TRBV6-1 and TRBJ2-7; weak D call: TRBD1 (5 bases). The clonotype originates from a human donor in good health. The sample taken for sequencing was T cells isolated from PBMCs. CDR3: CASSEFRTPIYEQYF. The CDR3 nucleotides read TGTGCCAGCAGTGAATTCCGGACACCCATCTACGAGCAGTACTTC.